This T cell receptor (beta chain) was found in a study of cytomegalovirus exposure and HLA in healthy donors. A remark on this clone: Its antigen is unidentified.

Vbeta (60) and Jbeta (13) primers were used in the PCR. Some clones are missing from TCRdb's copy, which holds only in-frame ones; the method was immunoSEQ multiplex PCR. The repertoire has more than 140,000 clones, approximately 82% of them found once; the top ten carry around 3.2%. Study observations and caveats: In terms of immune exposure information, only CMV serostatus was available. Later analysis associated a missense DCLRE1C variant with TCR beta V- and J-gene trimming.

V was pared by 0 bases and J by 6 bases, with 2 bases of the junction left unmatched. Germline assignment: CDR1 SGHTS and CDR2 YDEGEE. CDR3 length: 14 residues. V gene TRBV5-8 combines with J gene TRBJ1-2, with 10 bases aligning to TRBD1. This TCR derives from a middle-aged man in good health and CMV-seronegative. The specimen was PBMCs. The CDR3: CASSLAGTGDGYTF. The CDR3, as DNA: TGTGCCAGCAGCTTGGCCGGGACAGGGGATGGCTACACCTTC.